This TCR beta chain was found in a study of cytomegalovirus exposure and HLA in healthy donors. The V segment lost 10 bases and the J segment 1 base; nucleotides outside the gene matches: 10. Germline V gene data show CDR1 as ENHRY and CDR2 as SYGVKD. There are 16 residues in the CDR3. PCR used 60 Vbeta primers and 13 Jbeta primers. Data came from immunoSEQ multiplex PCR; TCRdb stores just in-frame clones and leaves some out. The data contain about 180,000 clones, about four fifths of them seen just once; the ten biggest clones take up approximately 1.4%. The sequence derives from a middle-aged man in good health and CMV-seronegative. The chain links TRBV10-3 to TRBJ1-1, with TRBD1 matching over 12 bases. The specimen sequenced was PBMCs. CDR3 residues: CATAMGQGATNTEAFF. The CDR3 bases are TGTGCCACCGCGATGGGACAGGGGGCCACGAACACTGAAGCTTTCTTT.